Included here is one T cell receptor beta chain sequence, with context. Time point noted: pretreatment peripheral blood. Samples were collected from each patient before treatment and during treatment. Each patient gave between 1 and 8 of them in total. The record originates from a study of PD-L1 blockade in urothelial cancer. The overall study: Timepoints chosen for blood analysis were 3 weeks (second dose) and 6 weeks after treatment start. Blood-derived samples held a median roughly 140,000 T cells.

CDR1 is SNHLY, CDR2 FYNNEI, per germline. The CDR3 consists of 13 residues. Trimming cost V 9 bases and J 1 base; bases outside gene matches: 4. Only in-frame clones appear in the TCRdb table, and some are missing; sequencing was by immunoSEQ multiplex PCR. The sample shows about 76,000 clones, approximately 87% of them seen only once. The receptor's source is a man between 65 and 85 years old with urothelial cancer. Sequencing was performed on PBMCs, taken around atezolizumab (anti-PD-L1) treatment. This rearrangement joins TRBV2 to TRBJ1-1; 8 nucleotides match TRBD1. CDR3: CAREQGGNTEAFF. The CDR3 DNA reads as TGTGCCAGAGAACAGGGGGGGAACACTGAAGCTTTCTTT.